The next 25 T cell receptor beta chains were all read from a single sample in a study of neoadjuvant nivolumab and ipilimumab in lung cancer. TCRdb's table, derived via immunoSEQ multiplex PCR, lists solely in-frame clones and lacks some. This table holds around 20,000 clones, roughly 77% found once. The sample was tumor tissue, taken after neoadjuvant nivolumab, alone or with ipilimumab, at or shortly before surgery. These receptors came from an adult with non-small cell lung cancer.

This clone was seen only a few times. The CDR3 loop is CAWNPLEASGRASTDTQYF. The DNA for the CDR3 is TGTGCCTGGAATCCCCTGGAGGCTAGCGGGAGAGCTAGCACAGATACGCAGTATTTT. The chain joins TRBV30 to TRBJ2-3; TRBD2 aligns across 10 bases. V shed 4 bases and J 0 bases; nucleotides not matched to a gene: 16. This CDR3 comprises 19 residues. Germline-derived CDR1 and CDR2 are GTSNPN and SVGIG (reference sequence).

V gene TRBV12-1 combines with J gene TRBJ2-3; the table gives TRBD2 as D, unverified against the DNA. TRBV12-1 is an annotated pseudogene. This CDR3 spans 16 amino acids. The DNA for the CDR3 is TGTGCCAGCAGCGCAAACACCGGGACTAACACAGATACGCAGTATTTT. This encodes CASSANTGTNTDTQYF.

The chain carries TRBV7-6 and TRBJ2-5; weak D call: TRBD2 (6 bases). Deletions cut 6 bases from V and 5 bases from J, with 16 bases between. This CDR3 spans 14 amino acids. Germline assignment: CDR1 SGHVS and CDR2 FNYEAQ. Here the CDR3 DNA reads TGTGCCAGCAGTCAGTCCGCGGGAAGGGAGACCCAGTACTTC. Encoded protein: CASSQSAGRETQYF.

The rearrangement joins TRBV27 to TRBJ1-1, with 8 nucleotides matching TRBD1. Per germline, CDR1 MNHEY and CDR2 SMNVEV (reference sequence). Unmatched junction bases numbered 5, after V lost 4 bases and J lost 1 base. The CDR3 totals 15 residues. For the CDR3, the DNA is TGTGCCAGCAGTTCACGACAGGGGACGAACACTGAAGCTTTCTTT. The encoded protein is CASSSRQGTNTEAFF.

The J gene is TRBJ2-5, the V gene TRBV7-6; D is unresolved. CDR3 length equals 12 residues. The germline V gene encodes CDR1 SGHVS and CDR2 FNYEAQ. Trimming cost V 1 base and J 0 bases, with 0 bases left between them. The CDR3 DNA reads as TGTGCCAGCAGCTTAGACCAAGAGACCCAGTACTTC. This gives the protein CASSLDQETQYF. Together with reference TRBV7-6 and TRBJ2-5, the CDR3 gives the full variable domain: GAGVSQSPRYKVTKRGQDVALRCDPISGHVSLYWYRQALGQGPEFLTYFNYEAQQDKSGLPNDRFSAERPEGSISTLTIQRTEQRDSAMYRCASSLDQETQYFGPGTRLLVL.

The rearrangement uses TRBV2 and TRBJ1-2; 8 bases fit TRBD1. Unmatched junction bases numbered 7, after V lost 6 bases and J lost 4 bases. This CDR3 region has 14 residues. Germline V lookup: CDR1 SNHLY, CDR2 FYNNEI. In nucleotides, the CDR3 is TGTGCCAGCAGACCGGCCGGGACAGGCTATGGCTACACCTTC. As protein: CASRPAGTGYGYTF. Combining the CDR3 with reference TRBV2 and TRBJ1-2 gives the whole variable domain EPEVTQTPSHQVTQMGQEVILRCVPISNHLYFYWYRQILGQKVEFLVSFYNNEISEKSEIFDDQFSVERPDGSNFTLKIRSTKLEDSAMYFCASRPAGTGYGYTFGSGTRLTVV.

This clone was observed a handful of times. This chain uses TRBV6-1 with TRBJ2-7, with 10 bases aligning to TRBD1. From germline, CDR1 is MNHNS and CDR2 SASEGT. Unmatched junction bases numbered 9, after V lost 6 bases and J lost 7 bases. This CDR3 comprises 14 residues. Here the CDR3 reads CASRGDRGLGEQYF. CDR3 bases: TGTGCCAGCAGGGGCGACAGGGGGCTGGGAGAGCAGTACTTC.

The chain links TRBV6-5 to TRBJ2-1, with D perhaps TRBD1 or TRBD2 (6 bases each). Trimming stripped 5 bases from V and 8 bases from J, with 7 bases between. The CDR3 has 11 amino acids. From germline, CDR1 is MNHEY and CDR2 SVGAGI. CDR3 sequence: CASSRGDEQFF. CDR3 bases: TGTGCCAGCAGTAGGGGGGATGAGCAGTTCTTC.

V gene TRBV11-1 combines with J gene TRBJ2-1; no definite D call. The germline gives CDR1 SGHAT, CDR2 FQDESV (reference sequence). Trimming pared 3 bases from V and 3 bases from J, leaving 9 bases between. This CDR3 has 14 amino acids. For the CDR3, the DNA is TGTGCCAGCAGCTTTAGCCGGTTCTACAATGAGCAGTTCTTC. Protein sequence: CASSFSRFYNEQFF. Full variable domain (outside the CDR3, taken from reference TRBV11-1 and TRBJ2-1): EAEVAQSPRYKITEKSQAVAFWCDPISGHATLYWYRQILGQGPELLVQFQDESVVDDSQLPKDRFSAERLKGVDSTLKIQPAELGDSAMYLCASSFSRFYNEQFFGPGTRLTVL.

In its sample, this clone was seen a few times. This rearrangement joins TRBV7-6 to TRBJ1-2; D possibly corresponds to TRBD1 (5 bases). This CDR3 spans 14 amino acids. V dropped 1 base and J dropped 4 bases, with 10 bases sitting between them. CDR1 is SGHVS, CDR2 FNYEAQ, per germline. The CDR3 DNA reads as TGTGCCAGCAGCTTAGACCGGGGGTCCTATGGCTACACCTTC. Amino acid sequence: CASSLDRGSYGYTF.

The chain carries TRBV6-5 and TRBJ1-4; perhaps TRBD1 as D (5 bases). CDR3 length: 16 residues. Germline CDR1 and CDR2: MNHEY and SVGAGI. V shed 0 bases and J shed 2 bases, with 10 bases lying between them. The CDR3 here is CASSYSGGATNEKLFF. As DNA, the CDR3 is TGTGCCAGCAGTTACTCGGGTGGGGCCACTAATGAAAAACTGTTTTTT.

The chain uses TRBV9 and TRBJ2-7, with TRBD1 identical over 10 bases. The germline gives CDR1 SGDLS, CDR2 YYNGEE. CDR3 size: 15 residues. J was trimmed by 2 bases and V by 3 bases; bases with no gene match: 5. The chain's CDR3 is CASSAGTGVTYEQYF. The DNA for the CDR3 is TGTGCCAGCAGCGCAGGGACAGGGGTAACCTACGAGCAGTACTTC.

The chain combines TRBV6-1 with TRBJ1-4, with TRBD1 as a possible D gene (6 bases). CDR1 and CDR2 (germline): MNHNS, SASEGT. V was pared by 6 bases and J by 7 bases, with 12 bases between. There are 13 residues in the CDR3. The CDR3 here is CASSQGQREKLFF. CDR3 nucleotide sequence: TGTGCCAGCAGCCAAGGACAGCGTGAAAAACTGTTTTTT.

This rearrangement joins TRBV27 to TRBJ1-2; D ambiguous. V gave up 3 bases and J gave up 2 bases, with 7 bases separating them. Germline CDR1 reads MNHEY; CDR2 reads SMNVEV (reference sequence). The CDR3 is 13 residues long. CDR3 DNA sequence: TGTGCCAGCAGTTTCCACGGAAACTATGGCTACACCTTC. This encodes CASSFHGNYGYTF.

The rearrangement joins TRBV28 to TRBJ1-4; no clear D gene. Trimming left V 6 bases short and J 0 bases short, with 11 bases between. CDR3 length equals 15 residues. Germline CDR1 MDHEN, CDR2 SYDVKM. The CDR3 loop reads CASRSTVATNEKLFF. Here the CDR3 DNA reads TGTGCCAGCAGGTCGACTGTTGCAACTAATGAAAAACTGTTTTTT.

A few counts support this clone. The CDR3 protein is CASSPGVWAYEQYF. The CDR3 DNA is TGTGCCAGCAGCCCCGGGGTTTGGGCCTACGAGCAGTACTTC. This sequence joins TRBV14 and TRBJ2-7; D is possibly TRBD2 (5 bases). CDR1 and CDR2 (germline): SGHDN, FVKESK. This CDR3 has 14 amino acids. Trimming took 4 bases from V and 2 from J, leaving 12 bases between them.

This clone was picked up a small number of times. The chain employs TRBV5-1 and TRBJ2-1; 15 bases agree with TRBD2. This CDR3 comprises 16 residues. The trim removed 4 bases at V and 8 bases at J, leaving 7 bases unmatched. Germline loops: CDR1 SGHRS, CDR2 YFSETQ. The CDR3 is CASSRGLAGGVDEQFF. The CDR3, as DNA: TGCGCCAGCAGCCGCGGACTAGCGGGAGGGGTAGATGAGCAGTTCTTC. Using reference TRBV5-1 and TRBJ2-1 for the parts outside the CDR3, the full variable domain is KAGVTQTPRYLIKTRGQQVTLSCSPISGHRSVSWYQQTPGQGLQFLFEYFSETQRNKGNFPGRFSGRQFSNSRSEMNVSTLELGDSALYLCASSRGLAGGVDEQFFGPGTRLTVL.

V usage is TRBV2 and J usage is TRBJ2-2, with unresolved D. V lost 5 bases and J lost 8, with 9 bases in between. Germline V gene data show CDR1 as SNHLY and CDR2 as FYNNEI. This CDR3 has 12 amino acids. CDR3 protein: CASSTQNGELFF. The CDR3 DNA reads TGTGCCAGCAGTACCCAGAATGGGGAGCTGTTTTTT.

This clone showed up just a few times. The V and J genes are TRBV11-1 and TRBJ1-1; D is ambiguous. There are 13 residues in the CDR3. Deletions cut 5 bases from V and 6 bases from J, with 13 bases between. Germline assignment: CDR1 SGHAT and CDR2 FQDESV (reference sequence). The DNA for the CDR3 is TGTGCCAGCAGCCTAAAATTGGGCGCTGAAGCTTTCTTT. Protein: CASSLKLGAEAFF.

The chain employs TRBV19 and TRBJ2-7; the D gene is possibly TRBD2 (6 bases). Germline V CDR1 and CDR2: LNHDA, SQIVND (reference sequence). The CDR3 spans 16 residues. The V end was cut by 5 bases, the J end by 2 bases, with 19 bases between. CDR3 protein: CASSDPGAGQTYEQYF. In DNA form, the CDR3 reads TGTGCCAGTAGTGACCCCGGGGCGGGGCAGACCTACGAGCAGTACTTC.

The chain is built from TRBV7-2 and TRBJ2-1; D is undetermined. Germline loops: CDR1 SGHTA, CDR2 FQGNSA. The germline V and J ends were trimmed by 1 base and 6 bases, with 16 bases remaining between them. This CDR3 has 16 amino acids. The chain's CDR3 is CASSLGGSRRSNEQFF. DNA for the CDR3: TGTGCCAGCAGCTTAGGTGGCTCCCGCCGGAGCAATGAGCAGTTCTTC.

The chain employs TRBV11-2 and TRBJ2-2, with D perhaps assigned TRBD1 or TRBD2 (5 bases each). Germline lookup yields CDR1 SGHAT and CDR2 FQNNGV. Trimming pared 3 bases from V and 8 bases from J, leaving 16 bases between. The CDR3 is 15 amino acids. The CDR3 loop reads CASSFGTPGEGELFF. CDR3 DNA sequence: TGTGCCAGCAGCTTTGGGACCCCCGGCGAAGGGGAGCTGTTTTTT.

The gene calls are TRBV20-1 and TRBJ1-5, with D possibly being TRBD1 (6 bases). The ends were cut back, 6 bases at V and 7 bases at J, with 7 bases in the middle. CDR1 DFQATT and CDR2 SNEGSKA come from the germline V gene (reference sequence). The CDR3 totals 10 residues. The chain's CDR3 is CSAGGQPQHF. The CDR3 region has the DNA TGCAGTGCAGGGGGGCAGCCCCAGCATTTT.

V is TRBV14 and J is TRBJ2-5, with D uncertain. The V and J ends lost 4 bases and 5 bases respectively, with 11 bases between them. The CDR3 consists of 13 residues. Per the germline V gene, CDR1 is SGHDN and CDR2 is FVKESK. CDR3 sequence: CASSPFMRETQYF. The CDR3 bases are TGTGCCAGCAGCCCTTTCATGAGGGAGACCCAGTACTTC.

The chain uses TRBV18 and TRBJ2-7; D is uncertain. CDR3 length: 16 amino acids. Trimming pared 6 bases from V and 1 base from J, leaving 19 bases between. From germline, CDR1 is KGHSH and CDR2 LQKENI. The chain's CDR3 is CASSNQGPPKSYEQYF. As DNA, the CDR3 is TGTGCCAGCTCCAACCAAGGACCACCAAAATCCTACGAGCAGTACTTC.